This T cell receptor beta chain was captured by sequencing in a study of CD8+ T cells in alopecia areata. Study at large: Those patients who were treated received oral tofacitinib, which was given at 5 to 10 mg twice daily for moderate-to-severe alopecia areata. The investigators scored severity in treated patients by the percentage of affected scalp area.

Extraction of RNA preceded its reverse transcription into cDNA, which served as the sequencing template. Using immunoSEQ multiplex PCR, the repertoire was profiled, and TCRdb retains in-frame clones only, with some absent. The profile shows 170,000 or so clones, 40% to 65% of them singletons. With respect to this clone: Its matching antigen is unknown.

The treatment here: oral pan-JAK inhibitor, 5-10 mg twice daily. Study findings and constraints: Higher clonality was seen in lesional scalp than in normal scalp, especially in alopecia totalis/universalis. Since there was just one nonresponder, nobody can yet say how baseline CD8+ expansion ties to response.

CDR3 length equals 10 residues. V was cut by 10 bases and J by 6 bases, with 8 bases left in between. Germline CDR1 reads LNHDA; CDR2 reads SQIVND (reference sequence). The source of this sequence is a human donor with alopecia areata. The chain is built from TRBV19 and TRBJ2-3; TRBD1 is a possible D gene (6 bases). This specimen was CD8+ T cells sorted from blood, taken at week 24, from a patient treated with tofacitinib. CDR3 sequence: CATQGDTQYF. The CDR3 DNA reads TGTGCCACCCAGGGGGATACGCAGTATTTT.